This T cell receptor beta chain stems from a study of blood T cell repertoires in COVID-19. Study overall: From the United States, Italy and Spain came samples of acute and convalescent COVID-19.

Only in-frame clones appear in the TCRdb table, and some are missing; sequencing was by immunoSEQ multiplex PCR. The data show some 150,000 clones, with around 86% seen just once and roughly 3.9% held by the top ten. Clinical history reported by participants formed the basis on which cohorts were assigned. Before being deemed recovered, Cohort 3 donors had two negative PCRs, clearance, or symptom resolution. The receptor was derived from a man in his fifties or sixties who had recovered from COVID-19. Source material: PBMCs or T cells enriched from blood (not recorded which).

CDR3 nucleotides: TGTGCCAGCAGCTCGCTAACTATGGTTTCTGGCTATGGCTACACCTTC. Its protein product is CASSSLTMVSGYGYTF. The chain carries TRBV28 and TRBJ1-2; D ambiguous. Trimming left V 6 bases short and J 4 bases short, with 21 bases between. This CDR3 contains 16 residues. CDR1 and CDR2 from the germline V gene are MDHEN and SYDVKM.